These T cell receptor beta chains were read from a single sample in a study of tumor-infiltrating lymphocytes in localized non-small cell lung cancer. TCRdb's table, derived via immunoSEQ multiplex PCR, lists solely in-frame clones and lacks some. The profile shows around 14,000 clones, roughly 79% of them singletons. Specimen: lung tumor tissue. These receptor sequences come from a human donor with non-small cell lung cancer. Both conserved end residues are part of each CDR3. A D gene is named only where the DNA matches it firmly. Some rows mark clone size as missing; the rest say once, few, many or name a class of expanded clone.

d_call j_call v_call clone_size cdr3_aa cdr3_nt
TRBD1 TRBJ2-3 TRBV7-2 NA CASRQQGASDTQYF TGTGCCAGCAGGCAACAGGGGGCCTCAGATACGCAGTATTTT
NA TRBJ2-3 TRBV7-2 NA CASSPRVPPASTDTQYF TGTGCCAGCAGCCCAAGAGTCCCGCCGGCCAGCACAGATACGCAGTATTTT
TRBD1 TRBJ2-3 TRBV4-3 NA CASRLTGTGDTDTQYF TGCGCCAGCAGACTCACCGGGACAGGGGACACAGATACGCAGTATTTT
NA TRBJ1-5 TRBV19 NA CASSITVNQPQHF TGTGCCAGTAGTATAACAGTCAATCAGCCCCAGCATTTT
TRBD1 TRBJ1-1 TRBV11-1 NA CASSPLGDRGRNEAFF TGTGCCAGCAGCCCCCTCGGGGACAGGGGGAGGAATGAAGCTTTCTTT
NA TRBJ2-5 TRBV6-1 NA CASSEGGIVSETQYF TGTGCCAGCAGTGAAGGCGGGATTGTGTCAGAGACCCAGTACTTC
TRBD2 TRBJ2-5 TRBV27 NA CASRLTSGQETQYF TGTGCCAGCAGACTGACTAGCGGACAAGAGACCCAGTACTTC
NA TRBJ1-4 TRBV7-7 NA CASSLVEQIVNEKLFF TGTGCCAGCAGCTTAGTGGAACAGATAGTTAATGAAAAACTGTTTTTT
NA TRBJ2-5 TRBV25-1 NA CASSEGAGIQETQYF TGTGCCAGCAGTGAAGGAGCGGGCATCCAAGAGACCCAGTACTTC
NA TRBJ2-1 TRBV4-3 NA CASSPGYEGNEQFF TGCGCCAGCAGCCCAGGCTATGAGGGCAATGAGCAGTTCTTC
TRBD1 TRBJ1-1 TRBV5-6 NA CASSLVGQGPRAEAFF TGTGCCAGCAGCTTGGTAGGACAGGGGCCAAGGGCTGAAGCTTTCTTT
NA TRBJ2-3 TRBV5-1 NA CASSLADSRTDTQYF TGCGCCAGCAGCTTGGCGGACAGTCGCACAGATACGCAGTATTTT
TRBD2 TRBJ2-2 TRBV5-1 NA CASSSGLAGGIHTGELFF TGCGCCAGCAGCTCGGGACTAGCGGGAGGGATACACACCGGGGAGCTGTTTTTT
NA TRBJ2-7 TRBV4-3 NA CASSQDYTGNEQYF TGCGCCAGCAGCCAAGATTATACCGGCAACGAGCAGTACTTC
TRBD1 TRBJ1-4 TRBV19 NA CASSMGQGAANEKLFF TGTGCCAGTAGTATGGGACAGGGGGCAGCTAATGAAAAACTGTTTTTT
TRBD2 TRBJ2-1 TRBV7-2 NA CASSLQLLAGARNEQFF TGTGCCAGCAGCTTACAGTTACTAGCGGGAGCTCGCAATGAGCAGTTCTTC
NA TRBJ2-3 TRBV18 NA CASSPQGSGSTDTQYF TGTGCCAGCTCACCCCAGGGTTCGGGGAGCACAGATACGCAGTATTTT
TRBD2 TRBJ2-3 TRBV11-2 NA CASKLRTSGLTDTQYF TGTGCCAGCAAACTCCGGACTAGCGGCCTCACAGATACGCAGTATTTT
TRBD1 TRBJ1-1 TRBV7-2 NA CASSLDRGPEAFF TGTGCCAGCAGCTTAGACAGGGGGCCTGAAGCTTTCTTT
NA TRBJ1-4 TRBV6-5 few CASSYVLGEKLFF TGTGCCAGCAGTTATGTTTTAGGCGAAAAACTGTTTTTT
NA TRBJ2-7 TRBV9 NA CASSVTGHYEQYF TGTGCCAGCAGCGTAACGGGCCACTACGAGCAGTACTTC
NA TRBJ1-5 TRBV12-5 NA CASAQTGGQGQPQHF TGTGCTAGTGCCCAGACGGGGGGCCAGGGTCAGCCCCAGCATTTT
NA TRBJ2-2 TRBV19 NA CASSIARGTGELFF TGTGCCAGTAGTATAGCGAGGGGAACCGGGGAGCTGTTTTTT
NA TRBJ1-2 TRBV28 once CASSSLRGYTF TGTGCCAGCAGTTCGTTGAGGGGCTACACCTTC
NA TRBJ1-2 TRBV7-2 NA CASSSDLVF TGTGCCAGCAGCTCCGACCTCGTGTTC
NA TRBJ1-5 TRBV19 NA CASSRGVMDQPQHF TGTGCCAGTAGTAGGGGCGTAATGGATCAGCCCCAGCATTTT
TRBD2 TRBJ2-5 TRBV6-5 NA CASSMLAGAGETQYF TGTGCCAGCTCCATGCTAGCGGGAGCGGGAGAGACCCAGTACTTC
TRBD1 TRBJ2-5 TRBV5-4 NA CASSLQQGAGQETQYF TGTGCCAGCAGCCTTCAACAGGGGGCGGGTCAAGAGACCCAGTACTTC
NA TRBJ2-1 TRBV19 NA CASKGVSSYNEQFF TGTGCCAGTAAAGGGGTCAGCTCCTACAATGAGCAGTTCTTC